These T cell receptor beta chains were read from a single sample in a study of human T cells and chemical hapten exposure. TCRdb redid the calling of the RACE reads with MiXCR, one entry per CDR3 protein. This table has tens of thousands of distinct CDR3 sequences, roughly a tenth appearing once. The starting material was whole blood, obtained in connection with sensitization to the hapten diphenylcyclopropenone (DPC). These receptors were collected from a man between 35 and 55 years old with alopecia areata. Some clones in this sample may be carry-over from other donors' samples. The CDR3 runs from the conserved cysteine through the conserved F or W.

v_gene	j_gene	CDR3aa
TRBV4-1	TRBJ2-1	CASSHRGQENEQFF
TRBV6-2/TRBV6-3	TRBJ1-5	CASSWGRELQPQHF
TRBV2	TRBJ2-3	CASRDRSGTDTQYF
TRBV13	TRBJ2-4	CASSLAGFENIQYF
TRBV13	TRBJ2-2	CASSLGTGRGNSGELFF
TRBV9	TRBJ1-2	CASSVAGGTGDYGYTF
TRBV30	TRBJ2-5	CAWSKGLAQETQYF
TRBV7-2	TRBJ2-1	CASSLEGMGRLAPNEQFF
TRBV29-1	TRBJ1-3	CSVESGNTIYF
TRBV4-3	TRBJ2-3	CASSQDGGGLKNTQYF
TRBV19	TRBJ1-5	CASTIDRRGPQHF
TRBV13	TRBJ1-5	CASSFRDQPQNF
TRBV3-1	TRBJ2-2	CASSPRLGWNTGELFF
TRBV20-1	TRBJ2-7	CSALFQGAKYEQYF
TRBV5-1	TRBJ2-5	CASSSQGSGETQYF
TRBV10-3	TRBJ2-1	CAITGTSGNEQFF
TRBV5-1	TRBJ1-4	CASSEGPSPEKLFF
TRBV7-2	TRBJ2-6	CASSLAGGVGANVLTF
TRBV7-7	TRBJ2-3	CASSLYGEATDTQYF
TRBV5-1	TRBJ1-2	CASSLMTGGDYGYTF
TRBV7-7	TRBJ2-3	CASSSDSADTQYF
TRBV6-1	TRBJ2-7	CASSDVSRGPEQYF
TRBV4-3	TRBJ2-3	CASGTTYTDTQYF
TRBV4-2	TRBJ2-7	CASSSGTGNNEQYF
TRBV7-9	TRBJ2-1	CASSSFAGGPFNEQFF
TRBV6-2/TRBV6-3	TRBJ2-1	CASSYSTSGSVLEQFF
TRBV6-2/TRBV6-3	TRBJ2-5	CASSGLGGRSVGETQYF
TRBV7-9	TRBJ1-2	CASSISTGAYGYTF
TRBV9	TRBJ2-3	CASSVGVNTDTQYF
TRBV29-1	TRBJ1-1	CSVTGEMNTEAFF
TRBV27	TRBJ2-5	CASSLLAGGPETQYF
TRBV3-1	TRBJ2-2	CASSQARRGELFF
TRBV7-3	TRBJ2-2	CASSSIPYTGELFF
TRBV29-1	TRBJ2-1	CSVERNSAYNEQFF
TRBV7-2	TRBJ2-6	CASSRNGQGAPSSGANVLTF
TRBV7-9	TRBJ1-4	CASSSYLNEKLFF
TRBV19	TRBJ2-6	CASSGTLVTNVLTF
TRBV6-2/TRBV6-3	TRBJ2-1	CASTSGAQRGEQFF
TRBV6-4	TRBJ2-1	CASSGLTGGINEQFF
TRBV12-3/TRBV12-4	TRBJ2-1	CASSLSDNEQFF
TRBV18	TRBJ1-1	CASSPRTENTEAFF
TRBV6-5	TRBJ1-2	CASKQGELSGYTF
TRBV7-2	TRBJ2-2	CASSLTGPITGELFF
TRBV6-1	TRBJ2-5	CASSTATPGTTQETQYF
TRBV15	TRBJ2-3	CATHRGRLTDTQYF
TRBV24-1	TRBJ2-2	CATSEGLADYTGELFF
TRBV20-1	TRBJ2-3	CSAPSGSGPDTQYF
TRBV7-9	TRBJ2-2	CASSLAGTYTGELFF
TRBV29-1	TRBJ1-6	CSVGDKGSPLHF
TRBV28	TRBJ2-3	CASTAGAADTQYF
TRBV18	TRBJ2-6	CASSPSTANSGANVLTF
TRBV4-2	TRBJ2-5	CASSQATLGETQYF
TRBV20-1	TRBJ2-3	CSARGQGMSTDTQYF
TRBV30	TRBJ2-2	CAWTGTSYTGELFF
TRBV5-1	TRBJ2-7	CASRLSGASYEQYF
TRBV9	TRBJ1-2	CASSVAGGPGGYTF
TRBV6-5	TRBJ2-7	CASSYPTTSGYEQYF
TRBV24-1	TRBJ2-3	CATSDAGATETQYF